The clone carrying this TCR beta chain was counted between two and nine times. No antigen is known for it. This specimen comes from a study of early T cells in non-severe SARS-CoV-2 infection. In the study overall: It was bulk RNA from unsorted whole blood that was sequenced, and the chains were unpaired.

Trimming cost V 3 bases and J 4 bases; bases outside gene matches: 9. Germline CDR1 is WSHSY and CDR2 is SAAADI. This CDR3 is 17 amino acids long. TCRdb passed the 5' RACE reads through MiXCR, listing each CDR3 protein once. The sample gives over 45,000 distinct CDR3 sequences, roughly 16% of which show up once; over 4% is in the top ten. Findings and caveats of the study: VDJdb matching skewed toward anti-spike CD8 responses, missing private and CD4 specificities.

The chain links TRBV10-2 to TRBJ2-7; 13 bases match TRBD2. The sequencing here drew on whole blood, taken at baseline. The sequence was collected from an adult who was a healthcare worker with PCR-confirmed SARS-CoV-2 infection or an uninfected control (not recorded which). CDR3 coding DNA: TGCGCCAGCAGTGAAAGCTTACCGGGACTAGCGGGGTACGAGCAGTACTTC. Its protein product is CASSESLPGLAGYEQYF.